These T cell receptor beta chains were read from a single sample in a study of patients and donors after allogeneic stem cell transplantation. One entry per CDR3 protein, called by TCRdb with MiXCR from the RT-PCR reads. The sample has approximately 98,000 distinct CDR3 sequences; around 38% are singletons. Specimen: blood, either unsorted or a sorted T cell fraction (not recorded which). These receptors were obtained from a human donor who was either an allogeneic HSCT recipient or a stem cell or donor lymphocyte infusion donor (not recorded which). It is not recorded whose cells these are; they may come from a transplant donor. Each CDR3 is given with its conserved first and last residue. A D gene is named only where the DNA matches it firmly. The size of a clone is reported for some rows only, either as once, few or many, or as a class for expanded clones.

J gene: TRBJ1-2
clone size: NA
D gene: NA
V gene: TRBV30
CDR3 protein: CAWSEAANYGYTF
CDR3 DNA: TGTGCCTGGAGTGAGGCAGCTAACTATGGCTACACCTTC

J gene: TRBJ1-3
clone size: NA
D gene: NA
V gene: TRBV7-9
CDR3 protein: CASSLATGLSGNTIYF
CDR3 DNA: TGTGCCAGCAGCTTAGCTACAGGACTCTCTGGAAACACCATATATTTT

J gene: TRBJ1-1
clone size: NA
D gene: TRBD1
V gene: TRBV19
CDR3 protein: CASSIGGQAAPRTEAFF
CDR3 DNA: TGTGCCAGTAGTATAGGGGGACAGGCGGCGCCTCGGACTGAAGCTTTCTTT

J gene: TRBJ2-7
clone size: NA
D gene: NA
V gene: TRBV6-5
CDR3 protein: CASSPNSNYEQYF
CDR3 DNA: TGTGCCAGCAGCCCAAACTCCAACTACGAGCAGTACTTC

J gene: TRBJ1-1
clone size: many
D gene: NA
V gene: TRBV12-3/TRBV12-4
CDR3 protein: CASSSLPGGTEAFF
CDR3 DNA: TGTGCCAGCAGTTCCCTCCCGGGGGGCACTGAAGCTTTCTTT

J gene: TRBJ1-5
clone size: NA
D gene: NA
V gene: TRBV20-1
CDR3 protein: CSVRWRHGIGQPQHF
CDR3 DNA: TGCAGTGTTAGATGGCGCCATGGGATAGGGCAGCCCCAGCATTTT

J gene: TRBJ1-2
clone size: few
D gene: NA
V gene: TRBV7-2
CDR3 protein: CASSPQRNYGYTF
CDR3 DNA: TGTGCCAGCAGCCCACAGAGAAACTATGGCTACACCTTC

J gene: TRBJ1-6
clone size: NA
D gene: NA
V gene: TRBV7-9
CDR3 protein: CASSLDGGNSPLHF
CDR3 DNA: TGTGCCAGCAGCTTAGACGGGGGTAATTCACCCCTCCACTTT

J gene: TRBJ1-2
clone size: NA
D gene: TRBD1
V gene: TRBV20-1
CDR3 protein: CSARHGTARFNYGYTF
CDR3 DNA: TGCAGTGCTAGACACGGGACAGCGAGATTTAACTATGGCTACACCTTC

J gene: TRBJ2-5
clone size: NA
D gene: NA
V gene: TRBV20-1
CDR3 protein: CSAPGTTGETQYF
CDR3 DNA: TGCAGTGCTCCCGGGACCACCGGGGAGACCCAGTACTTC

J gene: TRBJ1-5
clone size: few
D gene: NA
V gene: TRBV6-6
CDR3 protein: CASSYGRGRHSNQPQHF
CDR3 DNA: TGTGCCAGCAGTTACGGGCGGGGGAGGCACTCCAATCAGCCCCAGCATTTT

J gene: TRBJ2-7
clone size: once
D gene: NA
V gene: TRBV4-3
CDR3 protein: CASSQEYGSYEQYF
CDR3 DNA: TGCGCCAGCAGCCAAGAGTACGGATCCTACGAGCAGTACTTC

J gene: TRBJ2-3
clone size: few
D gene: TRBD1
V gene: TRBV20-1
CDR3 protein: CSARAYPQGAGEDTQYF
CDR3 DNA: TGCAGTGCTAGAGCTTACCCACAGGGGGCGGGAGAGGATACGCAGTATTTT

J gene: TRBJ2-1
clone size: few
D gene: TRBD2
V gene: TRBV20-1
CDR3 protein: CSARRGLYNNEQFF
CDR3 DNA: TGCAGTGCTAGAAGGGGACTATACAACAATGAGCAGTTCTTC

J gene: TRBJ1-6
clone size: NA
D gene: NA
V gene: TRBV4-3
CDR3 protein: CASSQEPRQTNSPLHF
CDR3 DNA: TGCGCCAGCAGCCAAGAACCTCGACAGACAAATTCACCCCTCCACTTT

J gene: TRBJ1-1
clone size: few
D gene: NA
V gene: TRBV20-1
CDR3 protein: CSALQVFRSTEAFF
CDR3 DNA: TGCAGTGCGTTACAGGTTTTTCGTAGCACTGAAGCTTTCTTT

J gene: TRBJ1-2
clone size: NA
D gene: TRBD1
V gene: TRBV28
CDR3 protein: CASSWALGTGTGYTF
CDR3 DNA: TGTGCCAGCAGTTGGGCTCTTGGGACAGGGACTGGCTACACCTTC

J gene: TRBJ1-1
clone size: few
D gene: TRBD1
V gene: TRBV6-5
CDR3 protein: CASSYSRTGNTEAFF
CDR3 DNA: TGTGCCAGCAGTTACTCAAGGACAGGCAACACTGAAGCTTTCTTT

J gene: TRBJ1-6
clone size: NA
D gene: TRBD1
V gene: TRBV5-5
CDR3 protein: CASSPHTGVNSPLHF
CDR3 DNA: TGTGCCAGCAGCCCGCACACAGGGGTTAATTCACCCCTCCACTTT

J gene: TRBJ1-1
clone size: once
D gene: TRBD1
V gene: TRBV18
CDR3 protein: CASSLEGTEFKAFF
CDR3 DNA: TGTGCCAGCTCACTAGAGGGGACAGAGTTTAAAGCTTTCTTT

J gene: TRBJ2-3
clone size: few
D gene: NA
V gene: TRBV20-1
CDR3 protein: CSARVSPGTDTQYF
CDR3 DNA: TGCAGTGCTAGAGTATCTCCGGGCACAGATACGCAGTATTTT

J gene: TRBJ1-2
clone size: NA
D gene: TRBD1
V gene: TRBV7-8
CDR3 protein: CASSPFASTGDYGYTF
CDR3 DNA: TGTGCCAGCAGCCCCTTCGCATCAACAGGGGACTATGGCTACACCTTC

J gene: TRBJ2-3
clone size: NA
D gene: NA
V gene: TRBV15
CDR3 protein: CATSSDQGTQYF
CDR3 DNA: TGTGCCACCAGCAGCGATCAGGGGACGCAGTATTTT

J gene: TRBJ1-2
clone size: few
D gene: NA
V gene: TRBV6-5
CDR3 protein: CASSYSKQRAWGYTF
CDR3 DNA: TGTGCCAGCAGTTACTCGAAACAGCGGGCATGGGGCTACACCTTC

J gene: TRBJ1-2
clone size: NA
D gene: NA
V gene: TRBV20-1
CDR3 protein: CSANREPVTYGYTF
CDR3 DNA: TGCAGTGCTAACCGGGAGCCCGTGACTTATGGCTACACCTTC

J gene: TRBJ1-6
clone size: NA
D gene: NA
V gene: TRBV28
CDR3 protein: CASSLESLPDSPLHF
CDR3 DNA: TGTGCCAGCAGTCTTGAGAGTCTACCTGATTCACCCCTCCACTTT

J gene: TRBJ2-4
clone size: NA
D gene: NA
V gene: TRBV4-3
CDR3 protein: CASSPSGGLAKNIQYF
CDR3 DNA: TGCGCCAGCAGCCCCTCAGGGGGACTAGCCAAAAACATTCAGTACTTC

J gene: TRBJ1-1
clone size: few
D gene: NA
V gene: TRBV20-1
CDR3 protein: CSARHLHRDSKEAFF
CDR3 DNA: TGCAGTGCTAGACACCTGCACCGGGACTCCAAAGAAGCTTTCTTT

J gene: TRBJ1-2
clone size: NA
D gene: NA
V gene: TRBV4-2
CDR3 protein: CASSPSRRNYGYTF
CDR3 DNA: TGTGCCAGCAGCCCCTCCCGCAGAAACTATGGCTACACCTTC

J gene: TRBJ2-1
clone size: NA
D gene: TRBD2
V gene: TRBV20-1
CDR3 protein: CSAGTSSIHEQFF
CDR3 DNA: TGCAGTGCCGGGACTAGTAGTATTCATGAGCAGTTCTTC